The clone carrying this T cell receptor (beta chain) has at least ten counts. Its antigen is currently unknown. During its preparation, the TCRbeta library received unique molecular identifiers. One entry per CDR3 protein results from TCRdb running MiXCR on the PCR reads. Seen here are 550,000 to 800,000 distinct CDR3 sequences, under 15% observed once, and the top ten hold around 0.8%. This sample was included in a study of T-cell reconstitution after alpha-beta-depleted transplantation in children. The CDR3 sequence is 13 residues long. V lost 0 bases and J lost 5, with 8 bases in between. From germline, CDR1 is SGHKS and CDR2 YYEKEE (reference sequence). General observations from the study: At the one-year point after transplant, T-cell counts and TCRbeta diversity were found to come mostly from T cells that had been newly produced.

The chain carries TRBV5-5 and TRBJ2-5, with unresolved D. The source is a girl aged 2 to 10 with congenital amegakaryocytic thrombocytopenia, due to receive a stem cell transplant. Source: PBMCs, taken before TCRalphabeta/CD19-depleted stem cell transplant. CDR3 residues: CASSLEVRETQYF. CDR3 bases: TGTGCCAGCAGCTTGGAAGTGAGGGAGACCCAGTACTTC.